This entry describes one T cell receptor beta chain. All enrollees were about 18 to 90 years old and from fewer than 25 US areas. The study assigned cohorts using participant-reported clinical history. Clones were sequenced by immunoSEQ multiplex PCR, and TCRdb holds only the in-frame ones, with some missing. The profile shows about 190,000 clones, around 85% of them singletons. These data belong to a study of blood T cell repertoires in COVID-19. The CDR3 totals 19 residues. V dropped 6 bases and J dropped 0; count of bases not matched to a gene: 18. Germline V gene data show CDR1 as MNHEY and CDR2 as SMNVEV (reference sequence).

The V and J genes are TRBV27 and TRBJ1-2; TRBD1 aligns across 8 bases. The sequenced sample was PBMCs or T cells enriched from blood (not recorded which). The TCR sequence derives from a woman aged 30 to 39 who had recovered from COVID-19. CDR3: CASSLPFMLDRASNYGYTF. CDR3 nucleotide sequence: TGTGCCAGCAGCCTACCCTTTATGTTGGACAGGGCTTCTAACTATGGCTACACCTTC.